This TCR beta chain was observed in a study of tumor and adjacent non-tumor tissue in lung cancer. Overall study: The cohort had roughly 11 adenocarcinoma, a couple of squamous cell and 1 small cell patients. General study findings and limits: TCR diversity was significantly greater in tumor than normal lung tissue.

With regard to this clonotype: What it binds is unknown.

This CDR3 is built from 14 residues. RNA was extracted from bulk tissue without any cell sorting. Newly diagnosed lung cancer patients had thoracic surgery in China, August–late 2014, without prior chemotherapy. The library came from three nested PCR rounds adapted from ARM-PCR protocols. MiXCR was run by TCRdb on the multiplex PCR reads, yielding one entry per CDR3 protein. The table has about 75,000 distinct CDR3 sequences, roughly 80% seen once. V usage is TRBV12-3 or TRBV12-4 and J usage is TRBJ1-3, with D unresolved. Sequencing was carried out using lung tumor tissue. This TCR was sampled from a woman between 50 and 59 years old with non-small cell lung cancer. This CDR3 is CVCGSSASRNTIYF. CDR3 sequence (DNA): TGTGTTTGTGGGTCCTCGGCCTCCCGAAACACCATATATTTT.